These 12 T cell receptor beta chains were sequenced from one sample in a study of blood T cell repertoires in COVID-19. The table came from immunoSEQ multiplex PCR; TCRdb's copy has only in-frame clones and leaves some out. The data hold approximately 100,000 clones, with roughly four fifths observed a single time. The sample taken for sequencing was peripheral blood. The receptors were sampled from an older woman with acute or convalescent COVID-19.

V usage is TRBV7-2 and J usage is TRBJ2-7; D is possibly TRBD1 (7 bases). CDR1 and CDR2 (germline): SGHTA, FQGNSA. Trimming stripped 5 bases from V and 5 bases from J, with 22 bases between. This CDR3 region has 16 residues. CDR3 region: CASSDVPAGQLHEQYF. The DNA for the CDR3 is TGTGCCAGCAGCGACGTACCGGCGGGACAGCTCCACGAGCAGTACTTC.

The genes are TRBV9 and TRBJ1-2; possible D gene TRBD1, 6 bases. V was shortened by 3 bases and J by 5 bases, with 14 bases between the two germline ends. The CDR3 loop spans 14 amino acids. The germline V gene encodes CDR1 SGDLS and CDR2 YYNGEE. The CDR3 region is CASSAQGNGYGYTF. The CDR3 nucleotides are TGTGCCAGCAGCGCCCAGGGGAATGGGTATGGCTACACCTTC. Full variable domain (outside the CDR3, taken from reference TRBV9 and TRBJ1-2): DSGVTQTPKHLITATGQRVTLRCSPRSGDLSVYWYQQSLDQGLQFLIQYYNGEERAKGNILERFSAQQFPDLHSELNLSSLELGDSALYFCASSAQGNGYGYTFGSGTRLTVV.

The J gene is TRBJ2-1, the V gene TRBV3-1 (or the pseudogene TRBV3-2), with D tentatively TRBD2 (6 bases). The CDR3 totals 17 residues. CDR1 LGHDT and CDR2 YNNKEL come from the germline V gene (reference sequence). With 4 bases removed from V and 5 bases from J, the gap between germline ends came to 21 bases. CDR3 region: CASSLSFAGSSNNEQFF. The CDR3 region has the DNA TGTGCCAGCAGCCTTTCTTTCGCGGGATCCTCGAACAATGAGCAGTTCTTC.

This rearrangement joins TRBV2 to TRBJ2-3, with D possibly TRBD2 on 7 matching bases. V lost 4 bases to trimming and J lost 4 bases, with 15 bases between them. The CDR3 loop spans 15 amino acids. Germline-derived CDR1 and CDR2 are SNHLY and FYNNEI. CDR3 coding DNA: TGTGCCAGCAGTGGGGGGGGCCGGGCCGCAGATACGCAGTATTTT. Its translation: CASSGGGRAADTQYF.

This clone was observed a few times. The CDR3 sequence is CASRKEGAMNEQFF. In DNA, the CDR3 is TGTGCCAGCCGCAAAGAGGGGGCGATGAACGAGCAGTTCTTC. The V gene is TRBV5-8, the J gene TRBJ2-1; 7 positions match TRBD1. V lost 7 bases to trimming and J lost 10 bases; unmatched junction nucleotides: 14. The CDR3 is 14 amino acids. The germline gives CDR1 SGHTS, CDR2 YDEGEE.

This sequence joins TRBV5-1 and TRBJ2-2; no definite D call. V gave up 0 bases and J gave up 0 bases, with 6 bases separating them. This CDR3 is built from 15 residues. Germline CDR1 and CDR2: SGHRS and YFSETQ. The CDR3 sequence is CASSLETPNTGELFF. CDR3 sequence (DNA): TGCGCCAGCAGCTTGGAGACACCGAACACCGGGGAGCTGTTTTTT.

Written as DNA, the CDR3 is TGTGCCAGCAGCAATCGGGAGACCCAGTACTTC. It yields the protein CASSNRETQYF. This chain joins TRBV7-2 and TRBJ2-5; D unclear. There are 11 residues in the CDR3. V lost 5 bases to trimming and J lost 5 bases, with 6 bases between them. The germline V gene has CDR1 SGHTA and CDR2 FQGNSA.

CDR3 residues: CASSSGSHSYNEQFF. The CDR3 DNA sequence: TGTGCCAGCAGTTCAGGATCTCACTCCTACAATGAGCAGTTCTTC. The J gene is TRBJ2-1, the V gene TRBV27; D is undetermined. The CDR3 loop spans 15 amino acids. Trimming removed 4 bases at V and 0 bases at J, with 10 bases between. Germline loops: CDR1 MNHEY, CDR2 SMNVEV (reference sequence).

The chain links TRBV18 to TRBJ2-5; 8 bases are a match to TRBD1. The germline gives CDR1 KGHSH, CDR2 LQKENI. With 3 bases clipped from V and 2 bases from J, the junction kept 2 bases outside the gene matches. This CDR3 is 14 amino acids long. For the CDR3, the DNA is TGTGCCAGCTCACCCCGGGACAGGCAAGAGACCCAGTACTTC. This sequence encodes CASSPRDRQETQYF.

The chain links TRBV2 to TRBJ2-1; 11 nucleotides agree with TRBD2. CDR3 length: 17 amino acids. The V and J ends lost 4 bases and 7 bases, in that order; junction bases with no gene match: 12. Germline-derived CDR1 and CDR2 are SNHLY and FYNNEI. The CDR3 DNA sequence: TGTGCCAGCAGTGCCAGGGGCCCTAGCGGGGGGCGGAATGAGCAGTTCTTC. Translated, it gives CASSARGPSGGRNEQFF.

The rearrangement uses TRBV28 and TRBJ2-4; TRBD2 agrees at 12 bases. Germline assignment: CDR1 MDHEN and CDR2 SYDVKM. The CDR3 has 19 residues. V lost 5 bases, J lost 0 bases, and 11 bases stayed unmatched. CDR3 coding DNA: TGTGCCAGCAGTCGGACTAGCGGGATGGCCCTCCTAGCCAAAAACATTCAGTACTTC. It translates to CASSRTSGMALLAKNIQYF.

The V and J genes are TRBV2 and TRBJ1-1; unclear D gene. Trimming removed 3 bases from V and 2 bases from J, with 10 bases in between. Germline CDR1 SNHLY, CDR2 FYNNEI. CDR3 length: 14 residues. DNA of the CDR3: TGTGCCAGCAGTGAGAACTCCTACAACACTGAAGCTTTCTTT. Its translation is CASSENSYNTEAFF.